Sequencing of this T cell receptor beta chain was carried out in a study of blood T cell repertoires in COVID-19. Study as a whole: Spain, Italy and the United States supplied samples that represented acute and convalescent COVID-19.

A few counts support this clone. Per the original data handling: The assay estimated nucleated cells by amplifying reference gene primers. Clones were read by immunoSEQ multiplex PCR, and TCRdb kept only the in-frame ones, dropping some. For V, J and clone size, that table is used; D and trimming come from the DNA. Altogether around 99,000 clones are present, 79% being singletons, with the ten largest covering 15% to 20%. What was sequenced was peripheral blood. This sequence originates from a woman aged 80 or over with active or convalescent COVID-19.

As DNA, the CDR3 is TGTGCCAGCAGTTTAGGGGGCGGCGGGTTAAGGGGCTACACCTTC. It codes for CASSLGGGGLRGYTF. V gene TRBV28 combines with J gene TRBJ1-2; TRBD1 is a possible D gene (6 bases). The CDR3 runs to 15 residues. Looked up from germline, CDR1 is MDHEN and CDR2 is SYDVKM. The V and J ends lost 2 bases and 8 bases respectively, with 18 bases between them.